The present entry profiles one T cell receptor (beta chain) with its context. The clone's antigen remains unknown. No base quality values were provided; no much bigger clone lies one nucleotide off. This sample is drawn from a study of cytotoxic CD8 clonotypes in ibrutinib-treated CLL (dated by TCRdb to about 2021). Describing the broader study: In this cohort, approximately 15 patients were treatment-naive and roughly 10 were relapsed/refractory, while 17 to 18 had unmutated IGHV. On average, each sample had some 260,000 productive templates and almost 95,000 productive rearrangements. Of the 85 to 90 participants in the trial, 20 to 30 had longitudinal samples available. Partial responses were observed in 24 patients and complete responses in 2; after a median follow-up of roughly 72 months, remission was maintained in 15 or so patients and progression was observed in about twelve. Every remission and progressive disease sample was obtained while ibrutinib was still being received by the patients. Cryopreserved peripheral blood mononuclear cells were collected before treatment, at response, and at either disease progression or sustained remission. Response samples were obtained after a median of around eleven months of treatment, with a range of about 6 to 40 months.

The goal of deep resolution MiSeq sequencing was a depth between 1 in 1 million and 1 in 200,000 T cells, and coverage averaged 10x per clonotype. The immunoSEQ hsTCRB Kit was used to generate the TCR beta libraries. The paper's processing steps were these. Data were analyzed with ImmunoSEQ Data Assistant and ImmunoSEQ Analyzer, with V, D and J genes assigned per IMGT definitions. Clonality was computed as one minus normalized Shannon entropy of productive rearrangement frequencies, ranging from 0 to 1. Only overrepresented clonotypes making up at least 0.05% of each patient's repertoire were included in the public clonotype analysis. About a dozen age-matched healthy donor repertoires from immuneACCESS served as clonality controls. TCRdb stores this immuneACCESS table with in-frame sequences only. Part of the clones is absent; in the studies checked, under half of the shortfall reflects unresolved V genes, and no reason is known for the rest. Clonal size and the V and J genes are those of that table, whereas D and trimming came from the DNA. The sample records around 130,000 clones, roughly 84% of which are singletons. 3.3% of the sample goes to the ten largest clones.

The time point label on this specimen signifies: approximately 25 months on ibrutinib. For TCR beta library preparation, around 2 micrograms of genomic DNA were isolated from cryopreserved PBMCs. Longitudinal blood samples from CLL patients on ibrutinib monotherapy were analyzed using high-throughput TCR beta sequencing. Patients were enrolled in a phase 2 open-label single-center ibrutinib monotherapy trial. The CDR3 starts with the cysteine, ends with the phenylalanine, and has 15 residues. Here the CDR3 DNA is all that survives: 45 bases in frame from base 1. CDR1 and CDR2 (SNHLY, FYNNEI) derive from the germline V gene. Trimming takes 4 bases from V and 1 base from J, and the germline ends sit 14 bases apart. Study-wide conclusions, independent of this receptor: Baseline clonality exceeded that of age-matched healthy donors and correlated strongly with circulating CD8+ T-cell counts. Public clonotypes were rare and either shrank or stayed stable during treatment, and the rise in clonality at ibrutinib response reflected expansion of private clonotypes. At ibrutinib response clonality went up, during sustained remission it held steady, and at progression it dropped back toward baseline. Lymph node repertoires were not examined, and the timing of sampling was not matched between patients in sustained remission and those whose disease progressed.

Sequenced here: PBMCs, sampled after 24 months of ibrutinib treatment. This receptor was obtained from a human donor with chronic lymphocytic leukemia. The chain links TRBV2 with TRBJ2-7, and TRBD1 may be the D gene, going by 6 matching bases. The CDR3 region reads CASSAGRGTSYEQYF. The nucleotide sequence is TGTGCCAGCAGTGCGGGCAGGGGAACGTCCTACGAGCAGTACTTC.